These T cell receptor beta chains were read from a single sample in a study of control samples from healthy donors and cancer patients. Produced via immunoSEQ multiplex PCR; TCRdb's table is partial and in-frame only. Of about 190,000 clones listed, roughly nine tenths were seen once; the top ten hold approximately 1.8%. Sequencing was done on a sample of blood. Receptors were obtained from a man younger than 45 in good health. The CDR3 runs from the conserved cysteine through the conserved F or W. A D gene is named only where the DNA matches it firmly. Clone size is not always given. Where it is, it says once, few, many or a class for expanded clones.

TRBJ1-6 TRBV10-3 NA once CAISIGSNSPLHF TGTGCCATCAGTATCGGGAGTAATTCACCCCTCCACTTT
TRBJ1-6 TRBV30 NA NA CAWRRQYSPLHF TGTGCCTGGAGGAGACAGTATTCACCCCTCCACTTT
TRBJ2-2 TRBV24-1 TRBD2 NA CATSDVSGGPTGELFF TGTGCCACCAGTGATGTTAGCGGGGGCCCCACCGGGGAGCTGTTTTTT
TRBJ1-2 TRBV10-1 TRBD1 NA CASSDLRTGSYTF TGCGCCAGCAGTGACCTCCGGACAGGGAGCTACACCTTC
TRBJ1-2 TRBV6-2/TRBV6-3 NA NA CARSTSTYYGYTF TGTGCCAGGAGTACGTCGACCTACTATGGCTACACCTTC
TRBJ2-4 TRBV24-1 NA NA CATSEGTRDIQYF TGTGCCACCAGTGAAGGAACGAGGGACATTCAGTACTTC
TRBJ2-7 TRBV5-1 TRBD2 NA CASSLAPGLAGGYEQYF TGCGCCAGCAGCTTGGCCCCGGGACTAGCGGGGGGATACGAGCAGTACTTC
TRBJ2-7 TRBV9 NA NA CAYQSYEQYF TGTGCATATCAGTCCTACGAGCAGTACTTC
TRBJ2-2 TRBV2 NA NA CAGRPANTGELFF TGTGCCGGTCGACCGGCGAACACCGGGGAGCTGTTTTTT
TRBJ1-1 TRBV10-1 NA once CASSESKAGRAEAFF TGCGCCAGCAGTGAGTCGAAGGCGGGGAGGGCTGAAGCTTTCTTT
TRBJ1-4 TRBV7-9 TRBD1 NA CASSPGTGARAGEKLFF TGTGCCAGCAGCCCCGGGACAGGGGCGAGGGCGGGTGAAAAACTGTTTTTT
TRBJ2-3 TRBV5-1 TRBD2 NA CASSFGGGARDTQYF TGCGCCAGCAGCTTCGGCGGGGGGGCCAGAGATACGCAGTATTTT
TRBJ1-2 TRBV7-9 NA few CASSLVRPGPTSKGGTF TGTGCCAGCAGCTTAGTCCGCCCGGGACCGACTTCTAAGGGGGGCACCTTC
TRBJ2-4 TRBV29-1 TRBD1 NA CSVEKGDRLTKNIQYF TGCAGCGTTGAGAAGGGGGACAGGCTAACCAAAAACATTCAGTACTTC